This is a list of T cell receptor beta chains from one sample in a study of cytomegalovirus exposure and HLA in healthy donors. Only in-frame clones appear in the TCRdb table, and some are missing; sequencing was by immunoSEQ multiplex PCR. The repertoire consists of some 81,000 clones, with 55% to 85% occurring once and the leading ten covering 8.5% to 14%. Sequencing was done on a sample of PBMCs. The origin of the receptors is a middle-aged woman in good health and CMV-seropositive. The CDR3 runs from the conserved cysteine through the conserved F or W. The D gene is left open where the match is weak. Clone size appears in some rows only: once, few, many, or a class for an expanded clone.

CDR3 DNA,CDR3 protein,clone size,J gene,CDR3 length,V gene,D gene
TGCGCCAGCAGCTCCTCCGGGACAGGGGTGTTTGACTATGGCTACACCTTC,CASSSSGTGVFDYGYTF,NA,TRBJ1-2,17,TRBV5-1,TRBD1
TGTGCCAGCAGCCAAGAGGACAGGGGTACGGATACGCAGTATTTT,CASSQEDRGTDTQYF,once,TRBJ2-3,15,TRBV4-2,TRBD1
TGTGCCAGCCGAAGGTTCCAGGGGGGCAGCTCCTACGAGCAGTACTTC,CASRRFQGGSSYEQYF,NA,TRBJ2-7,16,TRBV27,NA
TGTGCCAGCAGTGTAGGGGCACCTACCCCCTACGAGCAGTACTTC,CASSVGAPTPYEQYF,NA,TRBJ2-7,15,TRBV2,NA
TGTGCCAGTAGTCCTCAGACAGGGAAGTCGGGCGAGCAGTACTTC,CASSPQTGKSGEQYF,NA,TRBJ2-7,15,TRBV19,TRBD1
TGTGCCAGCTCCCCCCCGGGGGGTAATAATGAAAAACTGTTTTTT,CASSPPGGNNEKLFF,NA,TRBJ1-4,15,TRBV5-6,NA
TGTGCCAGCAGCTTTGGGACAGGGCTAACTAATGAAAAACTGTTTTTT,CASSFGTGLTNEKLFF,NA,TRBJ1-4,16,TRBV5-8,TRBD1
TGCGCCAGCAGCTTATTAGCGGGGGTGAACACCGGGGAGCTGTTTTTT,CASSLLAGVNTGELFF,NA,TRBJ2-2,16,TRBV5-1,TRBD2
TGTGCCAGCAGCTCATCTAGGGGACTAGCGTTCTACGAGCAGTACTTC,CASSSSRGLAFYEQYF,NA,TRBJ2-7,16,TRBV7-2,TRBD2
TGTGCCAGCAGTTTTGGATGGGCTTCCTCTAATTCACCCCTCCACTTT,CASSFGWASSNSPLHF,once,TRBJ1-6,16,TRBV27,NA
TGTGCCAGCAGCCAAGATCCGGACAGGGTGGGCGAGCAGTACTTC,CASSQDPDRVGEQYF,NA,TRBJ2-7,15,TRBV4-2,TRBD1
TGTGCCAGCAGTTACTCGACGGCGGGGGGTGCCTACGAGCAGTACTTC,CASSYSTAGGAYEQYF,NA,TRBJ2-7,16,TRBV6-5,TRBD2
TGTGCCAGTGCTTCTTCACCCCGGCTAGGTAGTGGCAATGAGCAGTTCTTC,CASASSPRLGSGNEQFF,NA,TRBJ2-1,17,TRBV19,NA
TGTGCCAGCAGCTTTCTCTCCTACGAGCAGTACTTC,CASSFLSYEQYF,NA,TRBJ2-7,12,TRBV13,NA
TGTGCCAGCAGCTTGGGACTCTTCCGGGACACTGAAGCTTTCTTT,CASSLGLFRDTEAFF,NA,TRBJ1-1,15,TRBV7-8,NA
TGCGCCAGCAGTGAGCCGGGGATGAACACTGAAGCTTTCTTT,CASSEPGMNTEAFF,NA,TRBJ1-1,14,TRBV10-2,NA
TGCAGCGTTACGGGACTAGCGGGGTCGTGGGAGCAGTTCTTC,CSVTGLAGSWEQFF,NA,TRBJ2-1,14,TRBV29-1,TRBD2
TGCGCCAGCAGCCGGGGGACAGGGCTAAAGGATGAGCAGTTCTTC,CASSRGTGLKDEQFF,NA,TRBJ2-1,15,TRBV4-3,TRBD1
TGTGCCAGCAGCGTCTCGAGCTCCTACGAGCAGTACTTC,CASSVSSSYEQYF,NA,TRBJ2-7,13,TRBV9,NA
TGCGCCAGCAGCCGAGAAGGCTCAGGGGTCTCCGGGGCCAACGTCCTGACTTTC,CASSREGSGVSGANVLTF,few,TRBJ2-6,18,TRBV4-1,NA
TGTGCCATCAGGACCGGACTAGATCCCTACAATGAGCAGTTCTTC,CAIRTGLDPYNEQFF,NA,TRBJ2-1,15,TRBV10-3,TRBD2
TGTGCCAGCAGTTACCCCGACGGAAGAGGGTGGACTGAAGCTTTCTTT,CASSYPDGRGWTEAFF,NA,TRBJ1-1,16,TRBV6-5,NA
TGTGCCAGCAGCTTAGTGGAGGAGTCTGGCTATGGCTACACCTTC,CASSLVEESGYGYTF,NA,TRBJ1-2,15,TRBV7-9,NA
TGTGCCAGCCGGGGACAGAATAACTATGGCTACACCTTC,CASRGQNNYGYTF,once,TRBJ1-2,13,TRBV7-8,TRBD1
TGTGCCAGCTCACCACCGTCTAACACCGGGGAGCTGTTTTTT,CASSPPSNTGELFF,NA,TRBJ2-2,14,TRBV18,NA
TGTGCTAGTGGTTTGAAGGGACAGGGGTATGAAAAACTGTTTTTT,CASGLKGQGYEKLFF,NA,TRBJ1-4,15,TRBV12-5,TRBD1
TGTGCCTGGACGGACAGGGTTAAAGGCTACACCTTC,CAWTDRVKGYTF,NA,TRBJ1-2,12,TRBV30,TRBD1
TGTGCCAGCAAGGGAACACAGGGATCCGGCTACACCTTC,CASKGTQGSGYTF,NA,TRBJ1-2,13,TRBV2,NA
TGTGCCAGCAGTGCTAGCGGGGGAATCACCGGGGAGCTGTTTTTT,CASSASGGITGELFF,few,TRBJ2-2,15,TRBV6-4,TRBD2
TGCGCCAGCAGCTTGGACGGGGGAACCTACAATGAGCAGTTCTTC,CASSLDGGTYNEQFF,once,TRBJ2-1,15,TRBV5-1,NA
TGTGCCAGTAGTTTGGACAGGAACACCGGGGAGCTGTTTTTT,CASSLDRNTGELFF,NA,TRBJ2-2,14,TRBV19,NA
TGTGCCAGCAGCTTAGGGAACAGGGTTGATGGCTACACCTTC,CASSLGNRVDGYTF,NA,TRBJ1-2,14,TRBV7-9,NA
TGTGCCAGCAGTTACTCTAGCGGGGGGCTCACAGATACGCAGTATTTT,CASSYSSGGLTDTQYF,NA,TRBJ2-3,16,TRBV28,TRBD2
TGTGCCAGTAGTCGGGGTCGGGACTATGGCTACACCTTC,CASSRGRDYGYTF,NA,TRBJ1-2,13,TRBV19,NA
TGTGCCAGCAGTTTCAAATCAGACCTTTTTAAACAGGGTTCGAGGGGCTACACCTTC,CASSFKSDLFKQGSRGYTF,NA,TRBJ1-2,19,TRBV28,NA
TGTGCCAGTGGTTGGGGGGGGTACACAGATACGCAGTATTTT,CASGWGGYTDTQYF,NA,TRBJ2-3,14,TRBV19,TRBD2